This is a list of T cell receptor beta chains from one sample in a study of CD8+ T cells in alopecia areata. The data were produced by immunoSEQ multiplex PCR, yet TCRdb's version contains in-frame clones alone and is incomplete. Among hundreds of thousands of clones listed, about 60% were seen once. The sequences come from CD4+ T cells sorted from blood, collected around week 54, from a patient treated with tofacitinib. The origin of the receptors is a human donor with alopecia areata. CDR3s include the opening cysteine and the closing phenylalanine or tryptophan.

V,J,CDR3
TRBV4-2,TRBJ1-1,CASSQLPDRVYTEAFF
TRBV6-5,TRBJ2-3,CASSYSTAEKDTQYF
TRBV7-9,TRBJ2-6,CASSASGGPLAGANVLTF
TRBV30,TRBJ2-2,CAWSVDPNTGELFF
TRBV29-1,TRBJ2-5,CSARGTSRGGETQYF
TRBV29-1,TRBJ1-5,CSVGSGNQPQHF
TRBV2,TRBJ1-5,CASKRGRGNQPQHF
TRBV15,TRBJ1-1,CATSRDGRGTEAFF
TRBV5-6,TRBJ1-6,CASSLYNSPLHF
TRBV25-1,TRBJ1-2,CASSAGQGARGYTF
TRBV5-1,TRBJ2-7,CASSPRGAGPPAEQYF
TRBV30,TRBJ1-1,CAWSVRGRIHTEAFF
TRBV23-1,TRBJ1-2,CASSRFFRVRRANYGYTF
TRBV5-1,TRBJ2-3,CASSPDRGSDTQYF
TRBV7-3,TRBJ1-1,CASSLTGANTEAFF
TRBV7-8,TRBJ2-2,CASSQGQGPTGELFF
TRBV29-1,TRBJ2-3,CSVALQGRTDTQYF
TRBV5-5,TRBJ1-6,CASSFWTGDSPLHF
TRBV29-1,TRBJ1-1,CSVRGDTEAFF
TRBV19,TRBJ2-1,CASQPKDNEQFF
TRBV7-9,TRBJ2-7,CASSLGGYRANEQYF
TRBV6-5,TRBJ1-1,CASSTGLEAFF
TRBV9,TRBJ1-1,CASSVGGQGGTEAFF
TRBV25-1,TRBJ2-3,CASSEGWNTDTQYF
TRBV30,TRBJ2-6,CAWSAWDRGTSGANVLTF
TRBV29-1,TRBJ2-5,CSVGSPGGIQETQYF
TRBV4-1,TRBJ1-6,CASSRNRETLHF
TRBV2,TRBJ1-5,CASRTPGTGLQPQHF
TRBV29-1,TRBJ2-5,CSVLTETQYF
TRBV4-1,TRBJ1-2,CASSSREGGNYGYTF
TRBV7-9,TRBJ1-6,CASSGSGASPLHF
TRBV11-2,TRBJ2-3,CASSLRGLDTQYF
TRBV6-5,TRBJ2-1,CASSYRRNPYNEQFF
TRBV30,TRBJ1-1,CAWEVGTGREAFF
TRBV27,TRBJ2-3,CASTKWDRDRDTQYF
TRBV19,TRBJ2-4,CASREGNIQYF
TRBV5-1,TRBJ1-4,CASSLDRDNEKLFF
TRBV4-3,TRBJ1-1,CASSPRGDLNTEAFF
TRBV7-2,TRBJ2-5,CASSLERGIRVETQYF
TRBV18,TRBJ1-1,CASSLPYRRKNTEAFF
TRBV5-1,TRBJ2-7,CASSLADRNYEQYF
TRBV7-2,TRBJ2-1,CASSFGNNEQFF
TRBV5-6,TRBJ1-6,CASSLATGQANSPLHF
TRBV5-1,TRBJ2-2,CASSERGRMAGELFF
TRBV6-5,TRBJ2-1,CASSYEGAHRQFF
TRBV6-5,TRBJ1-6,CASSTTGVDSPLHF
TRBV5-1,TRBJ2-7,CASSWDSTYEQYF
TRBV29-1,TRBJ1-2,CSALLTRNYGYTF
TRBV15,TRBJ2-5,CATSRAVAQETQYF
TRBV9,TRBJ2-5,CASSVGLVAQYQETQYF
TRBV18,TRBJ2-5,CASSPMSQETQYF
TRBV7-3,TRBJ2-3,CASSSPTGTLGDTQYF
TRBV27,TRBJ1-4,CASSPLTWDRDEKLFF